This T cell receptor beta chain derives from a study of blood T cell repertoires in COVID-19. Study-level background: Samples came from the United States, Italy and Spain, spanning acute and convalescent COVID-19. Sources were T cells, B-cell-depleted T cells, or PBMCs; the material itself was cDNA or gDNA.

Original methodology: Estimated nucleated cell counts came from reference gene primer amplification. The method was immunoSEQ multiplex PCR; TCRdb's version includes in-frame clones alone and lacks a portion of them. V and J calls and clone size are those listed in that table; D and trimming were worked out from the DNA. This sample carries approximately 260,000 clones, approximately 82% of them seen once, and the ten largest clones take nearly 5%. The length of the CDR3 is 13 residues. Germline loops: CDR1 SNHLY, CDR2 FYNNEI. V lost 5 bases, J lost 8 bases, and 15 bases lay in between. V and J are TRBV2 and TRBJ1-2, with a weak D call TRBD1 (6 bases). Sequencing input: peripheral blood. The TCR comes from a woman aged 80 or over with active or convalescent COVID-19. The chain's CDR3 is CASSPQGQTGYTF. The CDR3 DNA sequence: TGTGCCAGCAGTCCACAAGGACAGACGGGCTACACCTTC.